The 9 T cell receptor beta chains presented below share a single source sample, sequenced in a study of T cell responses to AZD1222 COVID-19 vaccine. TCRdb's copy holds only in-frame clones and misses some; the assay was immunoSEQ multiplex PCR. The sample shows around 160,000 clones, under 95% of them seen only once. The source material was peripheral blood, sampled on day 0 of AZD1222 vaccination. The receptor source for this set is an adult in good health.

V is TRBV12-5 and J is TRBJ2-1, with TRBD1 matching over 9 bases. The germline V gene has CDR1 LGHNT and CDR2 FRNRAP. The CDR3 spans 14 residues. With V trimmed by 4 bases and J by 8 bases, 6 bases remained unmatched. CDR3 sequence: CASGWGQGSHEQFF. In nucleotides, the CDR3 is TGTGCTAGTGGTTGGGGACAGGGTAGCCATGAGCAGTTCTTC.

This clone was observed a handful of times. This chain links TRBV4-1 with TRBJ2-7; TRBD2 might be the D (6 bases). The CDR3 is made up of 14 amino acids. V was pared by 0 bases and J by 3 bases, with 9 bases between. CDR1 is MGHRA, CDR2 YSYEKL, per germline. Here the CDR3 DNA reads TGCGCCAGCAGCCAAGACGGGGGACGCTACGAGCAGTACTTC. Protein product: CASSQDGGRYEQYF.

This chain links TRBV11-2 with TRBJ2-7; D not certain. Germline V gives CDR1 SGHAT, CDR2 FQNNGV. Deletions cut 6 bases from V and 4 bases from J, with 16 bases between. CDR3 length: 14 amino acids. Here the CDR3 DNA reads TGTGCCAGCAGATACAGACGCCCTGGGTACGAGCAGTACTTC. This encodes CASRYRRPGYEQYF.

This sequence joins TRBV9 and TRBJ2-1; the D is unclear. The germline CDR1 and CDR2 sequences are SGDLS and YYNGEE. This CDR3 has 11 amino acids. V was clipped by 3 bases and J by 5 bases, with 3 bases between them. CDR3 nucleotide sequence: TGTGCCAGCAGCGGCAACAATGAGCAGTTCTTC. Its protein is CASSGNNEQFF.

V and J are TRBV7-8 and TRBJ2-1; D is unclear. V lost 7 bases and J 15 bases, leaving 19 bases between the germline ends. Per germline, CDR1 SGHVS and CDR2 FQNEAQ. The CDR3 is 12 residues long. DNA of the CDR3: TGTGCCAGCACAGAAAATGTCGTTAGGTTGTTCTTC. The encoded protein is CASTENVVRLFF.

The chain has TRBV3-1 (or the pseudogene TRBV3-2) and TRBJ1-1; the D gene is possibly TRBD1 (6 bases). CDR1 LGHDT and CDR2 YNNKEL come from the germline V gene (reference sequence). The CDR3 has 14 amino acids. Trimming took off 7 bases at V and 0 bases at J, with 12 bases between the two ends. CDR3 sequence (DNA): TGTGCCAGCACCTGGACAGTCATGAACACTGAAGCTTTCTTT. It codes for CASTWTVMNTEAFF.

In its sample, this clone was seen once. A much larger clonotype is one base distant, so this may be a read error. This chain connects TRBV7-9 to TRBJ1-5; 8 bases fit TRBD1. The CDR3 length is 15 residues. Germline V CDR1 and CDR2: SEHNR, FQNEAQ (reference sequence). With 4 bases clipped from V and 10 bases from J, the junction kept 12 bases outside the gene matches. The CDR3 sequence: CASSSTGAGGQPQHF. The CDR3 DNA is TGTGCCAGCAGCTCAACTGGGGCAGGGGGCCAACCCCAGCATTTT.

CDR3 protein: CASSLRDRVYEQYF. The CDR3 coding sequence is TGTGCCAGCAGCTTACGGGACAGGGTGTACGAGCAGTACTTC. The gene calls are TRBV7-9 and TRBJ2-7, with 9 bases identical to TRBD1. CDR1 SEHNR and CDR2 FQNEAQ come from the germline V gene (reference sequence). This CDR3 has 14 amino acids. The ends lost 2 bases at V and 4 bases at J; junction bases unmatched: 3.

The chain joins TRBV5-5 to TRBJ2-7, with 8 bases identical to TRBD1. The germline V gene has CDR1 SGHKS and CDR2 YYEKEE (reference sequence). The CDR3 covers 14 residues. Trimming took 4 bases from V and 2 from J; bases not matched to a gene: 5. CDR3 residues: CASSPGQGPYEQYF. The DNA for the CDR3 is TGTGCCAGCAGCCCCGGACAGGGTCCCTACGAGCAGTACTTC.